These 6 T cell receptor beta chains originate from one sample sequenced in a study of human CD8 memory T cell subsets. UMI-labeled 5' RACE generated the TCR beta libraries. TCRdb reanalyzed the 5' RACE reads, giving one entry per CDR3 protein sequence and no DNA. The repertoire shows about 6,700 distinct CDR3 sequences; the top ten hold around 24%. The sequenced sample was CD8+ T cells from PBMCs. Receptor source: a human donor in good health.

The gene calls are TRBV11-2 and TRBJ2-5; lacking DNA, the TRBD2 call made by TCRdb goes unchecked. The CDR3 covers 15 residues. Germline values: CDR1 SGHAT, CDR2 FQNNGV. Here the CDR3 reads CASSHTSGTGETQYF.

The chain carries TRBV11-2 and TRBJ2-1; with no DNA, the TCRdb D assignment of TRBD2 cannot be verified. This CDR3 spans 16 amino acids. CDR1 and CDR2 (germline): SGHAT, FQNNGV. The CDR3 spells CASSFLAVGSYNEQFF.

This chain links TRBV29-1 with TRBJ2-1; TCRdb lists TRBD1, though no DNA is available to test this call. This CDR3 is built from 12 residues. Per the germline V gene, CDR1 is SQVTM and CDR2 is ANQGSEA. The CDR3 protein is CSVGQGINEQFF.

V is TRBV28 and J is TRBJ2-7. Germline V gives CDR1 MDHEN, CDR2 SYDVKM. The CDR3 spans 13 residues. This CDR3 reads CASSSQPPYEQYF.

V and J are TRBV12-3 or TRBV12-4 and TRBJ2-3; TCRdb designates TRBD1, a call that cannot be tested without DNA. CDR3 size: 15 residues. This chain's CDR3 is CASSLEGRSLATQYF.

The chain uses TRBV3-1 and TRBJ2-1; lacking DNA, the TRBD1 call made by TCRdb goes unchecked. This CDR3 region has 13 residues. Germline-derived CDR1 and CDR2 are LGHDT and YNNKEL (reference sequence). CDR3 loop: CASSQYRNNEQFF.